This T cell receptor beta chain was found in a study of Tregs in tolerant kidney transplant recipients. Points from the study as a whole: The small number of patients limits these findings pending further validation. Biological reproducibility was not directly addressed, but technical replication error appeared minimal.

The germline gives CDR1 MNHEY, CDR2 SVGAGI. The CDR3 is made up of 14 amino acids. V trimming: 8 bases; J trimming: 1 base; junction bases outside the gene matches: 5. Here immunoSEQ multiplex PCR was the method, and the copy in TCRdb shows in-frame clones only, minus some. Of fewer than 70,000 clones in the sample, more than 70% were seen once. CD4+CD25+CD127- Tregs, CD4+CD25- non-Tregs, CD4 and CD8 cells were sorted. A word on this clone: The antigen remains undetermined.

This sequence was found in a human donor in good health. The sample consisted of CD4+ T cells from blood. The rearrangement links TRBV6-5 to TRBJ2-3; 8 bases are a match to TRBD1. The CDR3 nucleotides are TGTGCCAGCGGCCAGACAGGGGGCACAGATACGCAGTATTTT. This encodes CASGQTGGTDTQYF.